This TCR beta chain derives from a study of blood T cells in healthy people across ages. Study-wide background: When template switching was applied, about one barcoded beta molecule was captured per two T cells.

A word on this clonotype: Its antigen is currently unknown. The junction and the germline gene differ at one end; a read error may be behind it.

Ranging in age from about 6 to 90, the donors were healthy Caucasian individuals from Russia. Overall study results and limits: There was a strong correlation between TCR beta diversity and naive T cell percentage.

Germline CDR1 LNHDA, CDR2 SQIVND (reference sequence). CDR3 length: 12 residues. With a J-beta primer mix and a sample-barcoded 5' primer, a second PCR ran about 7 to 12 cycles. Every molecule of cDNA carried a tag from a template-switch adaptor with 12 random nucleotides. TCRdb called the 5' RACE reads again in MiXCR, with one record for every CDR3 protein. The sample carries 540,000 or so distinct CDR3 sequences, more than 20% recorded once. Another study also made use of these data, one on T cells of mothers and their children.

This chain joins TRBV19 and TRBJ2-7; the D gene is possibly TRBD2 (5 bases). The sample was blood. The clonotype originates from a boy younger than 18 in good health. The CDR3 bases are TGTGCCAGTAGTTCGGAAGGAGGCGAGAAGTATTTC. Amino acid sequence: CASSSEGGEKYF.